This is a list of T cell receptor beta chains from one sample in a study of blood T cell repertoires in COVID-19. Data came from immunoSEQ multiplex PCR; TCRdb stores just in-frame clones and leaves some out. The data show some 45,000 clones, roughly 80% seen once. The source material was peripheral blood. Receptors were obtained from a human donor in a cohort sampled during active COVID-19. CDR3s include the opening cysteine and the closing phenylalanine or tryptophan. A D gene is named only where the DNA matches it firmly. Only part of the rows carry a size: once, few, many, or a class if the clone is expanded.

d_call,v_call,j_call,clone_size,cdr3_nt,cdr3_aa
-,TRBV28,TRBJ2-2,-,TGTGCCAGCACCCCCCGGGGGGCAGCGAACACCGGGGAGCTGTTTTTT,CASTPRGAANTGELFF
-,TRBV6-6,TRBJ2-7,few,TGTGCCAGCAGATTTAACAGGGTCTCCTACGAGCAGTACTTC,CASRFNRVSYEQYF
TRBD1,TRBV6-6,TRBJ1-5,-,TGTGCCAGCAGTCCTGAGGGGGCAAACAATCAGCCCCAGCATTTT,CASSPEGANNQPQHF
TRBD2,TRBV11-3,TRBJ2-7,-,TGTGCCAGCAGCCCGACTAGCGGGAGCGTCTACGAGCAGTACTTC,CASSPTSGSVYEQYF
-,TRBV9,TRBJ2-3,-,TGTGCCAGCAGCCCCCGCCAGGCGGGTGGAGATACGCAGTATTTT,CASSPRQAGGDTQYF
TRBD1,TRBV19,TRBJ2-7,-,TGTGCCAGTAGGACGTCCGGGACAGGTACCTACGAGCAGTACTTC,CASRTSGTGTYEQYF
-,TRBV21-1,TRBJ1-2,-,TGTGCTTCAATCGGCGGGGGCCCGGGGGGCTACACCTTC,CASIGGGPGGYTF
TRBD2,TRBV15,TRBJ2-1,-,TGTGCCACCAGCAGAGCCGGGACTAATCCTTACAATGAGCAGTTCTTC,CATSRAGTNPYNEQFF
-,TRBV4-1,TRBJ1-6,-,TGCGCCAGCAGCTCGGCGGGTCTGGATAATTCACCCCTCCACTTT,CASSSAGLDNSPLHF
-,TRBV7-2,TRBJ2-5,once,TGTGCCAGCAGCTTAGTGGGGGCGTGGGAGACCCAGTACTTC,CASSLVGAWETQYF
TRBD2,TRBV11-2,TRBJ2-5,-,TGTGCCAGCAGCTTAATGCGGGAGAGCCAAGAGACCCAGTACTTC,CASSLMRESQETQYF
-,TRBV5-8,TRBJ2-2,-,TGTGCCAGCAGCTCGTGGAACACCGGGGAGCTGTTTTTT,CASSSWNTGELFF
-,TRBV5-1,TRBJ2-3,-,TGCGCCAGCAGCTTGTATGCGGGACTCACAGATACGCAGTATTTT,CASSLYAGLTDTQYF
-,TRBV7-6,TRBJ1-5,-,TGTGCCAGCAGCTTAAATTCAGGGGCCAATCAGCCCCAGCATTTT,CASSLNSGANQPQHF
TRBD2,TRBV28,TRBJ2-3,-,TGTGCCAGCAACCCCGGGACTAGTTCCTATACGCAGTATTTT,CASNPGTSSYTQYF
TRBD1,TRBV19,TRBJ1-2,-,TGTGCCAGTAGTATAGGAGGGACAGGGGGATTTAGCTACACCTTC,CASSIGGTGGFSYTF
-,TRBV7-2,TRBJ2-3,-,TGTGCCAGCAGCTTAGTCCTGCAAAGGGGTGATACGCAGTATTTT,CASSLVLQRGDTQYF
-,TRBV6-5,TRBJ2-1,-,TGTGCCAGCAGTTTGGGGGGACTCTCCTACAATGAGCAGTTCTTC,CASSLGGLSYNEQFF
TRBD1,TRBV24-1,TRBJ2-7,-,TGTGCCACCAGTGATTCGACAGGGGCGGGGTACGAGCAGTACTTC,CATSDSTGAGYEQYF
TRBD2,TRBV7-6,TRBJ2-7,-,TGTGCCAGCAGCTTAGGATTAGCGGGGGAGCAGTACTTC,CASSLGLAGEQYF
-,TRBV5-1,TRBJ2-1,-,TGCGCCAGCAGCTCCGGGTACAATGAGCAGTTCTTC,CASSSGYNEQFF
TRBD1,TRBV5-1,TRBJ1-1,-,TGCGCCAGCAGCATTTTAGGACAGGGCAGCACTGAAGCTTTCTTT,CASSILGQGSTEAFF
-,TRBV14,TRBJ2-7,-,TGTGCCAGCAGCCAAGATGTTTCGCCAGGGTTCTCCTACGAGCAGTACTTC,CASSQDVSPGFSYEQYF
TRBD2,TRBV7-8,TRBJ2-7,few,TGTGCCAGCAGCCTAGTGGTAGCGGGAGGGCGAGAGCAGTACTTC,CASSLVVAGGREQYF
-,TRBV3-1/TRBV3-2,TRBJ2-7,-,TGTGCCAGCAGCCAAGATACGGCCAGTCGACTCGAGCAGTACTTC,CASSQDTASRLEQYF
TRBD2,TRBV28,TRBJ2-3,-,TGTGCCAGCAGTCTGCGGGGAGGGACTTTCACAGATACGCAGTATTTT,CASSLRGGTFTDTQYF
TRBD1,TRBV10-2,TRBJ1-4,once,TGCGCCAGCAGTGATAGACAGGGTGATGCTAATGAAAAACTGTTTTTT,CASSDRQGDANEKLFF
TRBD1,TRBV14,TRBJ2-7,-,TGTGCCAGCAGCCAAGGGGGACAGGGCTACGAGCAGTACTTC,CASSQGGQGYEQYF
TRBD2,TRBV2,TRBJ2-3,-,TGTGCCAGCAGTTATGCTAGCGGGAGGACCACAGATACGCAGTATTTT,CASSYASGRTTDTQYF
TRBD2,TRBV6-6,TRBJ2-7,-,TGTGCCAGCACGGGAGGAGGCGGGAGGACCCGCGAGCAGTACTTC,CASTGGGGRTREQYF
TRBD1,TRBV18,TRBJ2-7,-,TGTGCCAGCTCACCCCGGGACAGGGCCGGAACGCAGTACTTC,CASSPRDRAGTQYF
TRBD2,TRBV5-4,TRBJ2-5,few,TGTGCCAGCAGCCCTCAGACTAGCGGGGCCCAAGAGACCCAGTACTTC,CASSPQTSGAQETQYF
TRBD2,TRBV5-8,TRBJ2-3,-,TGTGCCAGCGTTCCCGGGGGGTTGGGGACAGATACGCAGTATTTT,CASVPGGLGTDTQYF
-,TRBV5-1,TRBJ2-7,-,TGCGCCAGCAGCTTGGACAGGGAATACGAGCAGTACTTC,CASSLDREYEQYF
-,TRBV4-1,TRBJ1-5,-,TGCGCCAGCAGGCGGCTCTTCGGAGGCTCCAATCAGCCCCAGCATTTT,CASRRLFGGSNQPQHF
-,TRBV5-1,TRBJ2-7,-,TGCGCCAGCAGCTTGGACAGGGTGGGTAGAAAGCAGTACTTC,CASSLDRVGRKQYF
-,TRBV2,TRBJ2-4,-,TGTGCCAGCAGTGAAAGCAGGGGCGGCAAAAACATTCAGTACTTC,CASSESRGGKNIQYF
TRBD1,TRBV10-3,TRBJ1-3,-,TGTGCCATCAGTGAGAGGACAGGGGCGCGCGGAAACACCATATATTTT,CAISERTGARGNTIYF
-,TRBV9,TRBJ1-2,-,TGTGCCAGCAGCGTAGCGATGGGGGGGACCGGCTACACCTTC,CASSVAMGGTGYTF
TRBD1,TRBV19,TRBJ2-3,-,TGTGCCAGTAGTCCCGGCGACAGGGGATACACAGATACGCAGTATTTT,CASSPGDRGYTDTQYF